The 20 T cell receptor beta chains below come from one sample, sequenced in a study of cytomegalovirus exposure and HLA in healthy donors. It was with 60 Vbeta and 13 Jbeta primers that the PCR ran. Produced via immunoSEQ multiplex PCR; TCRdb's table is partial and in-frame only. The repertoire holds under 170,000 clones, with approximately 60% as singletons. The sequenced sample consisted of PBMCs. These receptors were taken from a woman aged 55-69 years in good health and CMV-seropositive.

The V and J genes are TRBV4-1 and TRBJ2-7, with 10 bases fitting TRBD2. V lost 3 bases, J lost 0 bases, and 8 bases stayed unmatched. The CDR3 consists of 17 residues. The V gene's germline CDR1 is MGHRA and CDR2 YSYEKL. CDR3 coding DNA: TGCGCCAGCAGCCAGGTACTAGCGGGGTCAAGCTCCTACGAGCAGTACTTC. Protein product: CASSQVLAGSSSYEQYF.

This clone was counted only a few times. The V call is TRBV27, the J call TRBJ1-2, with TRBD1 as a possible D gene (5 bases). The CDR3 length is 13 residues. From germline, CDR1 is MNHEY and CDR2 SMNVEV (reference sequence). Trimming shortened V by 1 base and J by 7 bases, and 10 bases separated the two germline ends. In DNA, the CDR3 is TGTGCCAGCAGTTTATTAGGGGCTTCTGGCTACACCTTC. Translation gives CASSLLGASGYTF.

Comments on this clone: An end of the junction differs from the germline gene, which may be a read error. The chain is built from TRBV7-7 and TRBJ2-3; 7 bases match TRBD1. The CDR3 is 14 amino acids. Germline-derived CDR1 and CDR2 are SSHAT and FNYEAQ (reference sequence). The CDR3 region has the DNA TGTGCTAGCAGCTCGGGACAGCTCACAGATACGCAGTATTTT. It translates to CASSSGQLTDTQYF.

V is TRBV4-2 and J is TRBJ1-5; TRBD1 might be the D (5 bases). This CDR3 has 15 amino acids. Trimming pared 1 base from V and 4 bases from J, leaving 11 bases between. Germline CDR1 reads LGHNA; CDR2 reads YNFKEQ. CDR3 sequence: CASSQGQGGNQPQHF. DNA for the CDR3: TGTGCCAGCAGCCAAGGGCAGGGTGGTAATCAGCCCCAGCATTTT.

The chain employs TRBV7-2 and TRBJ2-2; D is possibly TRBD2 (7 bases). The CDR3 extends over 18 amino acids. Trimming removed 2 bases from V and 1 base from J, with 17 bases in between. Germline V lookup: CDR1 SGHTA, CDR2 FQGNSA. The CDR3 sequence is CASSLFRLGGGNTGELFF. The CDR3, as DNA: TGTGCCAGCAGCTTATTCCGGCTGGGAGGGGGGAACACCGGGGAGCTGTTTTTT.

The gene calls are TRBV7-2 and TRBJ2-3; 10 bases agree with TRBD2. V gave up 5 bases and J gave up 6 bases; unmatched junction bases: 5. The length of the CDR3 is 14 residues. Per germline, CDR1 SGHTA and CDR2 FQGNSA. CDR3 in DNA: TGTGCCAGCAGCCGCCTGGGACTAGCGGATACGCAGTATTTT. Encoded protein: CASSRLGLADTQYF.

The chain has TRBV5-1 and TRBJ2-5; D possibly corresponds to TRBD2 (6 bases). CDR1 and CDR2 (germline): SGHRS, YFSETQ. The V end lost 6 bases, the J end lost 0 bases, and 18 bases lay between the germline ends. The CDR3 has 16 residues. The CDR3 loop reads CASKQEGFLNQETQYF. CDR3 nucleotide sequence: TGCGCCAGCAAGCAGGAGGGGTTCCTTAACCAAGAGACCCAGTACTTC.

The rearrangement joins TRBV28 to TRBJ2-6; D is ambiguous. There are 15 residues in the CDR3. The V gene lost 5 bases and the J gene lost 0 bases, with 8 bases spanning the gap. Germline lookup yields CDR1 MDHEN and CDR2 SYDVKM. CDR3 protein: CASSGPSSGANVLTF. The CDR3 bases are TGTGCCAGCAGTGGGCCTTCCTCTGGGGCCAACGTCCTGACTTTC.

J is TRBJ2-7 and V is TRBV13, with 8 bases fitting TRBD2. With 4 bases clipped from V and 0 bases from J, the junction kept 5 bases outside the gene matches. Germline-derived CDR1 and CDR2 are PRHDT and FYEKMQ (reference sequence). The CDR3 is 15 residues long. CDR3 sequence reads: CASSSKRENSYEQYF. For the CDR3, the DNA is TGTGCCAGCAGCTCTAAGCGGGAGAACTCCTACGAGCAGTACTTC.

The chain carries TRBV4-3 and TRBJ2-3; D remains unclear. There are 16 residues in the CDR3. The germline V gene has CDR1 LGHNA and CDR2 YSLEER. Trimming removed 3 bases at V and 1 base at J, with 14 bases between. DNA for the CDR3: TGCGCCAGCAGCCAGATGAAGCGAGGCGGCACAGATACGCAGTATTTT. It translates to CASSQMKRGGTDTQYF.

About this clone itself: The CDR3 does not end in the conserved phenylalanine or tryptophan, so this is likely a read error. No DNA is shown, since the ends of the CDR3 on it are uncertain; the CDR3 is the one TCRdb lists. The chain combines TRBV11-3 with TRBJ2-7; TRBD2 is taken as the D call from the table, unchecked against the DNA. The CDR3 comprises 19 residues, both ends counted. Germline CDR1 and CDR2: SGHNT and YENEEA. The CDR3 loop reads CASSWRVYFEVPFYPSVRD.

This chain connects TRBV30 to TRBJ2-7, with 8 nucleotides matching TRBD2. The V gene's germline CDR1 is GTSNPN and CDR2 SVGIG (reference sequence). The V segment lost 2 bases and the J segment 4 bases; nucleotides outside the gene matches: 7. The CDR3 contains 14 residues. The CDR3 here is CAWSPIAGYYEQYF. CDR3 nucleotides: TGTGCCTGGAGTCCCATAGCGGGGTATTACGAGCAGTACTTC.

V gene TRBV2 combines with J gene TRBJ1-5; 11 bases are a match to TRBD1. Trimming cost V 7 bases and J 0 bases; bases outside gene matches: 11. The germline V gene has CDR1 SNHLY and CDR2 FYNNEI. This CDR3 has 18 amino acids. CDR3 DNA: TGTGCCAGCACTACACCGGGACAGGGGGGACTTAGCAATCAGCCCCAGCATTTT. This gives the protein CASTTPGQGGLSNQPQHF.

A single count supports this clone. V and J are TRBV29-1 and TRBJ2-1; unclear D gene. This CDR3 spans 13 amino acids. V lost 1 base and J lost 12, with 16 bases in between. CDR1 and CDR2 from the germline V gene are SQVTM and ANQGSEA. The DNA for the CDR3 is TGCAGCGTTGAAGTACGTAGCATCCGGCGGCAGTTCTTC. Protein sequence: CSVEVRSIRRQFF.

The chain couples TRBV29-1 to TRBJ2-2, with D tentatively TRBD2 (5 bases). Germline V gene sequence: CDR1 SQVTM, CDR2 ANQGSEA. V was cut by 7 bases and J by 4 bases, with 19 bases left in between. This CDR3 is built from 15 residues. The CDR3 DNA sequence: TGCAGCGCCCCTTCTAGCACCGGTGGCACCGGGGAGCTGTTTTTT. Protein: CSAPSSTGGTGELFF.

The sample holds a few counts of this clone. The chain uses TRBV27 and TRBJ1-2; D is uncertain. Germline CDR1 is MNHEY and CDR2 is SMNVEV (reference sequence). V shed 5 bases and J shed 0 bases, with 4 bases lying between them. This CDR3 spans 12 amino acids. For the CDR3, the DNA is TGTGCCAGCAGTAGAGCTAACTATGGCTACACCTTC. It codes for CASSRANYGYTF.

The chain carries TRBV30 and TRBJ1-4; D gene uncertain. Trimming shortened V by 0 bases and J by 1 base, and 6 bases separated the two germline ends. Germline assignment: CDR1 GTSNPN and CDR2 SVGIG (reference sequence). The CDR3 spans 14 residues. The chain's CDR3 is CAWSVGGTNEKLFF. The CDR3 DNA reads TGTGCCTGGAGTGTAGGCGGAACTAATGAAAAACTGTTTTTT.

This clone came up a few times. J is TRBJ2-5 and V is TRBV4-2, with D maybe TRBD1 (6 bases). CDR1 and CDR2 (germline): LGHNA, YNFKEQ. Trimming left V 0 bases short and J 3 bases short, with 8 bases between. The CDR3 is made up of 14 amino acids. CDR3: CASSQDRGEETQYF. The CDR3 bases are TGTGCCAGCAGCCAAGACAGGGGAGAAGAGACCCAGTACTTC.

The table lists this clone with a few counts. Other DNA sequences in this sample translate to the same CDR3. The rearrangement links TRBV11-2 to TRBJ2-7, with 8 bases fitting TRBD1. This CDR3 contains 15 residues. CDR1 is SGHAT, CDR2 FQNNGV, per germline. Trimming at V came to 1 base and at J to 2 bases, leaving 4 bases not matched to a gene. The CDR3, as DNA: TGTGCCAGCAGCTTAGGGACAGGGCTTGCCTACGAGCAGTACTTC. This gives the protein CASSLGTGLAYEQYF.

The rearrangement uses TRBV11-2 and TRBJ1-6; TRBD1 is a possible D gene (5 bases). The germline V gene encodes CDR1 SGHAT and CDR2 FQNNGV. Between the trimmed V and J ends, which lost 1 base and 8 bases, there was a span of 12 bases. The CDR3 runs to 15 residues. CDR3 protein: CASSLGWQGDSPLHF. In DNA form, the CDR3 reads TGTGCCAGCAGCTTAGGTTGGCAGGGTGATTCACCCCTCCACTTT.